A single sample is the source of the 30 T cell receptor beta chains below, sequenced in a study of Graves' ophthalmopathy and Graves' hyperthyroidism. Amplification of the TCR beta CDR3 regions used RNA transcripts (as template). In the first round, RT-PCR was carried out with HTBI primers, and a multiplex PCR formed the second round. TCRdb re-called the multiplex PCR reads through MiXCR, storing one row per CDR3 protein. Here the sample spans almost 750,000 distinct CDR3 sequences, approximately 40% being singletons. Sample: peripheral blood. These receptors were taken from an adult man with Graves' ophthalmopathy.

The CDR3 DNA follows: TGCAGTGCTAGAGTGGACAGCCAAGAGACCCAGTACTTC. It yields the protein CSARVDSQETQYF. This rearrangement joins TRBV20-1 to TRBJ2-5; TRBD1 is a possible D gene (6 bases). The CDR3 runs to 13 residues. The germline V gene encodes CDR1 DFQATT and CDR2 SNEGSKA (reference sequence). The germline V and J ends were trimmed by 1 base and 1 base, with 7 bases remaining between them.

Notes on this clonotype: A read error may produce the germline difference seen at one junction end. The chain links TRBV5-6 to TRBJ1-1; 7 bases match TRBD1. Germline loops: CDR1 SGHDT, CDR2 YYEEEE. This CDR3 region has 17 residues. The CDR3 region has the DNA TGTGCCATCAGTGAGGGTGTGCGGACAGGAATGAACACTGAAGCTTCCTTT. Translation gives CAISEGVRTGMNTEASF.

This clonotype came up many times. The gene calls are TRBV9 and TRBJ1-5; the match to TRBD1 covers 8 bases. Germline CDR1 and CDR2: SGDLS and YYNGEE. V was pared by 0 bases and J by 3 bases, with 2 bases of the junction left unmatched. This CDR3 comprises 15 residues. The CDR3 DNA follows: TGTGCCAGCAGCGTAGGACAGGGGAACAATCAGCCCCAGCATTTT. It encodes CASSVGQGNNQPQHF.

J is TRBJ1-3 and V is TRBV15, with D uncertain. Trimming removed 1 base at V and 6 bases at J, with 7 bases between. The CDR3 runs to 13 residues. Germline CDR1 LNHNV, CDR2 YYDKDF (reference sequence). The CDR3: CATSRGWENTIYF. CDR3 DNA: TGTGCCACCAGCAGAGGATGGGAAAACACCATATATTTT.

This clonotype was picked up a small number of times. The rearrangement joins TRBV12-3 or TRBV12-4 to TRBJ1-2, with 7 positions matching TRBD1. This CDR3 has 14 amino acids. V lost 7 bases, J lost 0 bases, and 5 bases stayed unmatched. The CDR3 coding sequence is TGTGCCAGCATCCCCGACAGGGCTAACTATGGCTACACCTTC. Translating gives CASIPDRANYGYTF.

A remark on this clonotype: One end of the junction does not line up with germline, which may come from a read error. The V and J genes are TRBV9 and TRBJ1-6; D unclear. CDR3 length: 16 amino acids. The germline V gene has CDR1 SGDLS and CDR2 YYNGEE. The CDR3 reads CASSRPTSEGNSPLHF. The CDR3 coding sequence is TGCGCCAGCAGCCGGCCGACCTCGGAGGGTAATTCACCCCTCCACTTT.

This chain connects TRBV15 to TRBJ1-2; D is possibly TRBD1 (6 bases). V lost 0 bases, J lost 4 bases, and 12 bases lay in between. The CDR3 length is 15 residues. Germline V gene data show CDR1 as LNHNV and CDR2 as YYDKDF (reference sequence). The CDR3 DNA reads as TGTGCCACCAGCAGAGAAAGGGGGAAAACCTATGGCTACACCTTC. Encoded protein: CATSRERGKTYGYTF.

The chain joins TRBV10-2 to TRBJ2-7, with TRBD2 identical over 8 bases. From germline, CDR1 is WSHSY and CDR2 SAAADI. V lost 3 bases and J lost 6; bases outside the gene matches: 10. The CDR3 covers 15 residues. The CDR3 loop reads CASSDPGGVSFEQYF. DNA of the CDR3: TGCGCCAGCAGTGACCCGGGGGGGGTTTCGTTCGAGCAGTACTTC.

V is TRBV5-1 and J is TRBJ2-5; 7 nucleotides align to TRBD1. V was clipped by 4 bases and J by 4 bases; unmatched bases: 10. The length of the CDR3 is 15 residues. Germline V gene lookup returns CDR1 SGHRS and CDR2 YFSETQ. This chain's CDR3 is CASSLDRTGSETQYF. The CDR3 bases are TGCGCCAGCAGCCTAGATCGGACAGGTTCAGAGACCCAGTACTTC. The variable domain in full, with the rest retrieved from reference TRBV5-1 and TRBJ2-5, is KAGVTQTPRYLIKTRGQQVTLSCSPISGHRSVSWYQQTPGQGLQFLFEYFSETQRNKGNFPGRFSGRQFSNSRSEMNVSTLELGDSALYLCASSLDRTGSETQYFGPGTRLLVL.

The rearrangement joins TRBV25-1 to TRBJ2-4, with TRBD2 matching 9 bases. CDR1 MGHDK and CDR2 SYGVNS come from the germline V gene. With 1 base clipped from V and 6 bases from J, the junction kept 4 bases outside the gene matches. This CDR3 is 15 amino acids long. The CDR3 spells CASSELAGAGNIQYF. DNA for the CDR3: TGTGCCAGCAGTGAATTAGCGGGAGCGGGAAACATTCAGTACTTC.

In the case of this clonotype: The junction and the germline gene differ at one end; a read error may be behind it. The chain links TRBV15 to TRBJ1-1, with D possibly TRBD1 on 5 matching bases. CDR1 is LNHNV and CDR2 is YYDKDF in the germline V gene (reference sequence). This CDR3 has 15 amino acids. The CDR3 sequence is CATSRERGMNTEAFF. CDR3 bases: TGTGCCACCAGCAGAGAAAGGGGCATGAACACTGAGGCTTTCTTT.

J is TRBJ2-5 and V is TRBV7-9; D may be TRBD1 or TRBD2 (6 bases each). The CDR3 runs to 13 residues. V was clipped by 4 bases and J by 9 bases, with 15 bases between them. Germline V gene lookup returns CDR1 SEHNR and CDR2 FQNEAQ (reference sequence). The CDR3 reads CASSSAGEVAQYF. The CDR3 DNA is TGTGCCAGCAGCTCGGCAGGGGAGGTGGCCCAGTACTTC.

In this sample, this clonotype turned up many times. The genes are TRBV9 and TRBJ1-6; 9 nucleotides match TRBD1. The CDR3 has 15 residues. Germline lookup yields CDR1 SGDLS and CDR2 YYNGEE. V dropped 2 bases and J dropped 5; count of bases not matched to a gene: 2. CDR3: CASSVGDRDNSPLHF. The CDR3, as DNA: TGTGCCAGCAGCGTGGGGGACAGGGATAATTCACCCCTCCACTTT.

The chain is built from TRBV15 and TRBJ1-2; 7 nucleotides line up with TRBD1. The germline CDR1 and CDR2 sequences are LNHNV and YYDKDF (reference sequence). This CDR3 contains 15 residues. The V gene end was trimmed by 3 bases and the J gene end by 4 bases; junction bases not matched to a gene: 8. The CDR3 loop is CATSSLTGTSYGYTF. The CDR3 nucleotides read TGTGCCACCAGCAGTTTGACAGGGACGAGCTATGGCTACACCTTC.

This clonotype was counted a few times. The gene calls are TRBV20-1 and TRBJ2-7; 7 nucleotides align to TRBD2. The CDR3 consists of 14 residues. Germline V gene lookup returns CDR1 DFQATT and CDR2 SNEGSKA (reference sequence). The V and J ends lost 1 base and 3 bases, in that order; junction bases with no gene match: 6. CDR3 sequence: CSARVGGSSYEQYF. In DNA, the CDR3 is TGCAGTGCTAGAGTAGGCGGGAGTAGCTACGAGCAGTACTTC.

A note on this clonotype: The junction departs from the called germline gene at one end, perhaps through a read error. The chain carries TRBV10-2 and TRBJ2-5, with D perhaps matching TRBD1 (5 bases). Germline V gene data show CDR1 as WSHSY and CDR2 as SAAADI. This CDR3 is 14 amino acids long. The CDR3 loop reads CASSRGDRQETQYF. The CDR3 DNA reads TGTGCCAGCTCCCGCGGAGACAGACAAGAGACCCAGTACTTC.

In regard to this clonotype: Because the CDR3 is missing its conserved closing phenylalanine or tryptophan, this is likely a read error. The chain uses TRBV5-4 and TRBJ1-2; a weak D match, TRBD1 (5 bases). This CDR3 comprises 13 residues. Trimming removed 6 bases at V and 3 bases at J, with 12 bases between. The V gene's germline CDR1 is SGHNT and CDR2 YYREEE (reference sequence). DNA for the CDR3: TGTGCCAGCAAGCGCAGGGAAGACTATGGCTACACCTCC. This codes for CASKRREDYGYTS.

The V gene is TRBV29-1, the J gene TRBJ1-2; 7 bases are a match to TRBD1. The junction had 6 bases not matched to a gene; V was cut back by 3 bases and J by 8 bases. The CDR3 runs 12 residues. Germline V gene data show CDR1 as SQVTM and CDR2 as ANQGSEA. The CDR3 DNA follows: TGCAGCGTTGAGGGACAGATCGGCGGCTACACCTTC. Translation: CSVEGQIGGYTF.

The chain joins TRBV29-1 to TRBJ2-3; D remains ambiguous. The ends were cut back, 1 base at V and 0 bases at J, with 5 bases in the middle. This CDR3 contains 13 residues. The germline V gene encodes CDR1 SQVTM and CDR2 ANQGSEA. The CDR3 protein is CSVEASSTDTQYF. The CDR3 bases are TGCAGCGTTGAAGCGTCTAGCACAGATACGCAGTATTTT.

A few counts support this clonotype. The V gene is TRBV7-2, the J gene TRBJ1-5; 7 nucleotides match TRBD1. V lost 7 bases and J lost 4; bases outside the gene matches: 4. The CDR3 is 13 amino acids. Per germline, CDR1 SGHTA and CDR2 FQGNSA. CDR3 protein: CASTTDRNQPQHF. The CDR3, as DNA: TGTGCCAGCACCACGGACAGGAATCAGCCCCAGCATTTT.

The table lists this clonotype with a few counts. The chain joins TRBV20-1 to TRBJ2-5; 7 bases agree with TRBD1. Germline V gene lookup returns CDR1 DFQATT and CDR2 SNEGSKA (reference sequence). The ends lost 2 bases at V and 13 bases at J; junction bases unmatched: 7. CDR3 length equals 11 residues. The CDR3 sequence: CSARRDSRSYF. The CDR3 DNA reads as TGCAGTGCTAGACGGGACAGCAGATCGTACTTC.

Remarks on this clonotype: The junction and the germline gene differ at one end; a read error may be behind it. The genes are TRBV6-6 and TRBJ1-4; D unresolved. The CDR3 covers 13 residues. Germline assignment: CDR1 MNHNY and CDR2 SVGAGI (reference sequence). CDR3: CASSYGDSEKLLF. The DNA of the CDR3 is TGTGCCAGCAGTTACGGGGATAGTGAAAAACTGCTTTTT.

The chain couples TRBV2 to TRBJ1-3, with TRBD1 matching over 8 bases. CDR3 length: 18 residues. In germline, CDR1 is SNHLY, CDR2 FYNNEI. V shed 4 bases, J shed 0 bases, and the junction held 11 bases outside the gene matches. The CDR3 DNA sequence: TGTGCCAGCAGTGCTAGAGCTGGACAGGGATTCTCTGGAAACACCATATATTTT. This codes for CASSARAGQGFSGNTIYF. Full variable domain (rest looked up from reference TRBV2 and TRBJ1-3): EPEVTQTPSHQVTQMGQEVILRCVPISNHLYFYWYRQILGQKVEFLVSFYNNEISEKSEIFDDQFSVERPDGSNFTLKIRSTKLEDSAMYFCASSARAGQGFSGNTIYFGEGSWLTVV.

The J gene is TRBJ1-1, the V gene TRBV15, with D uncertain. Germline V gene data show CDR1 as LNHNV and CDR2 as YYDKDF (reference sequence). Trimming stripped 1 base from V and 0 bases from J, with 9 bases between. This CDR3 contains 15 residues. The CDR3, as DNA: TGTGCCACCAGCAGAGGAGAGCAGATGAACACTGAAGCTTTCTTT. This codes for CATSRGEQMNTEAFF.

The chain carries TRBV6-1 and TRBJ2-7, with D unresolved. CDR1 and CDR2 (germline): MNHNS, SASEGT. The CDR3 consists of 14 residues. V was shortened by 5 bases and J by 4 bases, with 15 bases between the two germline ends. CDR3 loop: CASSFSFVGYEQYF. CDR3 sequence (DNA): TGTGCCAGCAGTTTTTCTTTCGTGGGTTACGAGCAGTACTTC.

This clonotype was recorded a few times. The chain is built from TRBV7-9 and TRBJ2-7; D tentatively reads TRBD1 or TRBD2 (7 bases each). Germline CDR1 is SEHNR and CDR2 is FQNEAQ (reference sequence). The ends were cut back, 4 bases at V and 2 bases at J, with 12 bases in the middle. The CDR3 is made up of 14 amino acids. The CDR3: CASSSAGGAYEQYF. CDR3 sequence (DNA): TGTGCCAGCAGCTCCGCAGGGGGGGCCTACGAGCAGTACTTC.

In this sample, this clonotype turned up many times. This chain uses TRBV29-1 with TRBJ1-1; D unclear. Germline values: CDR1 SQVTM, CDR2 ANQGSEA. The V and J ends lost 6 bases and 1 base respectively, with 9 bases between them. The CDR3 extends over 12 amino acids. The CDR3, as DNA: TGCAGCGTCGGACCTACGAACACTGAAGCTTTCTTT. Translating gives CSVGPTNTEAFF.

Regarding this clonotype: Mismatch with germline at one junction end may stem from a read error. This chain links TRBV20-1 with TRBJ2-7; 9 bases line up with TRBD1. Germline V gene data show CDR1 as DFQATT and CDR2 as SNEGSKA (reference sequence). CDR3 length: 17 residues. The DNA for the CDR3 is TGCAGTGCTACGGGTGCCAACAGGGGGCCGGACTCCTACGAACAGTACTTC. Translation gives CSATGANRGPDSYEQYF.

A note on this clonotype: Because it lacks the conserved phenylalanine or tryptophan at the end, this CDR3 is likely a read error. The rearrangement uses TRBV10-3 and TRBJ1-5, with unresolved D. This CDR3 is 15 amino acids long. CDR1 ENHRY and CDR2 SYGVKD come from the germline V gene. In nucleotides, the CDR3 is TGTGCCAGCAGTAGGACGGCCTATAGCAATCAGCCCCAGCATCTT. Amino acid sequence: CASSRTAYSNQPQHL.

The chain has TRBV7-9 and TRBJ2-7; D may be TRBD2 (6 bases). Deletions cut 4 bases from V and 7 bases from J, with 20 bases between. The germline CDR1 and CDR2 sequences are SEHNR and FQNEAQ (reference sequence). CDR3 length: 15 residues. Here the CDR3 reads CASSSRGLTAGEQYF. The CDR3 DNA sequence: TGTGCCAGCAGCTCTCGGGGACTCACCGCGGGTGAGCAGTACTTC.